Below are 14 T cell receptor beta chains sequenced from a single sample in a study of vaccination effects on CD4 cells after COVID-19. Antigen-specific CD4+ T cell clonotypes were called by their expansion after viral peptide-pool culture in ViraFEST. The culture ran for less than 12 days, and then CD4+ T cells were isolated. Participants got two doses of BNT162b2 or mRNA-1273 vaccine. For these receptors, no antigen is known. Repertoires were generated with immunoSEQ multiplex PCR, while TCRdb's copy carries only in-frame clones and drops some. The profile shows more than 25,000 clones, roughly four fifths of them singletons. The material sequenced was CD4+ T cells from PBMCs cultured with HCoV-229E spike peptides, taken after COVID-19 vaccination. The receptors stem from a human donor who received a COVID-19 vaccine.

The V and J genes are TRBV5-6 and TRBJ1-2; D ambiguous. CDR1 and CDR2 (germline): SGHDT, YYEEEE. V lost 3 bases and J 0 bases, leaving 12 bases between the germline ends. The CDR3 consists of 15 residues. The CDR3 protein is CASSSGRISNYGYTF. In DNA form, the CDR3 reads TGTGCCAGCAGCTCCGGACGTATTTCTAACTATGGCTACACCTTC.

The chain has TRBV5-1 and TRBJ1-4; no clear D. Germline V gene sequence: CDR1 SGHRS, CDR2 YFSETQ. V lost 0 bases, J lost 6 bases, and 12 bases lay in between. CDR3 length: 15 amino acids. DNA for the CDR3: TGCGCCAGCAGCTTGGTCGGGGAGGGCGATGAAAAACTGTTTTTT. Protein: CASSLVGEGDEKLFF.

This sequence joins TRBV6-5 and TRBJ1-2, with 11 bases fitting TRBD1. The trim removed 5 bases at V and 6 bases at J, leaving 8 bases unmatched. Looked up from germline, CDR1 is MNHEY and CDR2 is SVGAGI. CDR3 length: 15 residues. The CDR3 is CASSTGQGGQDGYTF. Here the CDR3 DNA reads TGTGCCAGCAGTACGGGACAGGGGGGCCAGGATGGCTACACCTTC.

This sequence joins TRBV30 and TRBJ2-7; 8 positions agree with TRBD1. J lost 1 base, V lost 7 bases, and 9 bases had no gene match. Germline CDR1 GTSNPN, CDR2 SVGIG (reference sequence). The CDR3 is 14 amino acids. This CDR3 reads CASSETGVSYEQYF. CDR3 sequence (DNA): TGTGCCTCCTCCGAGACAGGGGTTTCCTACGAGCAGTACTTC. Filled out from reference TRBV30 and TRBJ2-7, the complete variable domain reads SQTIHQWPATLVQPVGSPLSLECTVEGTSNPNLYWYRQAAGRGLQLLFYSVGIGQISSEVPQNLSASRPQDRQFILSSKKLLLSDSGFYLCASSETGVSYEQYFGPGTRLTVT.

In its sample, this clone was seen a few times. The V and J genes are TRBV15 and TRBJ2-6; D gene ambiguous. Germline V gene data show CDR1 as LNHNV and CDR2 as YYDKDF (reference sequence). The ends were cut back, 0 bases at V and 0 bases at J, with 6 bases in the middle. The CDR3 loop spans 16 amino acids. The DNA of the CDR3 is TGTGCCACCAGCAGAGATACAGACTCTGGGGCCAACGTCCTGACTTTC. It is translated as CATSRDTDSGANVLTF.

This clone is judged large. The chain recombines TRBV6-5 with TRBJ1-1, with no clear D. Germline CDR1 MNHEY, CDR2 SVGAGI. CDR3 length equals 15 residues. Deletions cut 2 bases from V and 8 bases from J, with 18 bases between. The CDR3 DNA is TGTGCCAGCAGTTACGGCCCCCTGGGGTACGGAGAAGCTTTCTTT. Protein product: CASSYGPLGYGEAFF.

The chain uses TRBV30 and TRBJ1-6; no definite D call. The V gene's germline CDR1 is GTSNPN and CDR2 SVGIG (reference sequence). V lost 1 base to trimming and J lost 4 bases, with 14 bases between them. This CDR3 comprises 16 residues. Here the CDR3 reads CAWSARAPSYNSPLHF. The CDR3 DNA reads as TGTGCCTGGAGTGCCCGGGCCCCTTCTTATAATTCACCCCTCCACTTT.

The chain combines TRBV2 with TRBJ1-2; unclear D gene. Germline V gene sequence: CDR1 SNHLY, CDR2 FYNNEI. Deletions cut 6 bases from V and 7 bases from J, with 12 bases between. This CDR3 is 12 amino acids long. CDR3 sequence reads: CASRSGAAGYTF. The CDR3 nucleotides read TGTGCCAGCAGGTCAGGCGCGGCTGGCTACACCTTC.

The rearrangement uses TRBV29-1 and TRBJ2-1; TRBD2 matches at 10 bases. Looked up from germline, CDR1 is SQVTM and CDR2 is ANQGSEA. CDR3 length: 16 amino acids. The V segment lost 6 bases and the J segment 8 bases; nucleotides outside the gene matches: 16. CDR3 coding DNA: TGCAGCGTCCGCCCGGCCGGACTAGCGGTGGGGGATGAGCAGTTCTTC. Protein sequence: CSVRPAGLAVGDEQFF.

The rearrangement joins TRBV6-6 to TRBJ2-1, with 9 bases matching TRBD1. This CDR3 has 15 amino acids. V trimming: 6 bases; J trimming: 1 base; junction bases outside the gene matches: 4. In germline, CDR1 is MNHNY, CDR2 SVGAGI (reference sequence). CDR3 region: CASSPQGASYNEQFF. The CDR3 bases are TGTGCCAGCAGCCCACAGGGGGCATCCTACAATGAGCAGTTCTTC.

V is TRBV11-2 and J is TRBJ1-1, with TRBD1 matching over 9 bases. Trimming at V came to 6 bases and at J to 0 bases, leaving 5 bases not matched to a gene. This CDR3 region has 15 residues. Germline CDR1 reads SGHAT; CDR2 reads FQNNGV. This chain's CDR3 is CASRSNRGLNTEAFF. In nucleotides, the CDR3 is TGTGCCAGCAGGTCCAACAGGGGGCTGAACACTGAAGCTTTCTTT.

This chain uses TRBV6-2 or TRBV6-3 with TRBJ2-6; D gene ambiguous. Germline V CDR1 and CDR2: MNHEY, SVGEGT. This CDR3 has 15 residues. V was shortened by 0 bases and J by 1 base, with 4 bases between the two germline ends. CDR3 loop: CASSYSPSGANVLTF. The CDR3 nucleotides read TGTGCCAGCAGTTACTCCCCATCTGGGGCCAACGTCCTGACTTTC.

For the CDR3, the DNA is TGTGCCAGCAGTCAAAGCGGACCGGGGACCCAGTACTTC. This gives the protein CASSQSGPGTQYF. This chain connects TRBV11-2 to TRBJ2-5; D is possibly TRBD2 (5 bases). The CDR3 runs 13 residues. Looked up from germline, CDR1 is SGHAT and CDR2 is FQNNGV. V was shortened by 6 bases and J by 7 bases, with 15 bases between the two germline ends.

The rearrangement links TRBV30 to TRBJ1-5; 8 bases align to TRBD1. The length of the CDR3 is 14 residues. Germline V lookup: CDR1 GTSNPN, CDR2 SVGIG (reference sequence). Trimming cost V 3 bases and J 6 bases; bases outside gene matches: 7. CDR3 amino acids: CAWSAGQGVQPQHF. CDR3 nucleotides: TGTGCCTGGAGCGCCGGACAGGGAGTTCAGCCCCAGCATTTT.